This T cell receptor beta chain comes out of a study of technical replicates of blood from a handful of donors. TCRdb's copy holds only in-frame clones and misses some; the assay was immunoSEQ multiplex PCR. The sample holds 85,000 to 100,000 clones; approximately 95% are singletons and the top ten take under 0.3%. V lost 0 bases to trimming and J lost 1 base, with 7 bases between them. The CDR3 contains 14 residues. CDR1 is SGHRS and CDR2 is YFSETQ in the germline V gene. The source is a human donor in good health. V usage is TRBV5-1 and J usage is TRBJ2-5, with D possibly being TRBD1 (6 bases). The sequenced material came from T cells isolated from PBMCs. The CDR3: CASSLVGGQETQYF. CDR3 DNA sequence: TGCGCCAGCAGCTTGGTAGGGGGCCAAGAGACCCAGTACTTC.